What follows is one T cell receptor beta chain and its context. V lost 4 bases, J lost 8 bases, and 7 bases stayed unmatched. Per the germline V gene, CDR1 is SGHDN and CDR2 is FVKESK. This CDR3 comprises 13 residues. The sample is drawn from a study of blood T cell repertoires in COVID-19. The overall study: The United States, Italy and Spain were the sources of the acute and convalescent COVID-19 samples.

Sequencing used immunoSEQ multiplex PCR; TCRdb keeps in-frame clones, though not all of them. This sample has some 200,000 clones, with under 90% found just once. The gene calls are TRBV14 and TRBJ1-1; 7 nucleotides align to TRBD1. The TCR was taken from a woman aged 60 to 75 who had recovered from COVID-19. The material sequenced was peripheral blood. The CDR3 loop reads CASSRILQGEAFF. In DNA form, the CDR3 reads TGTGCCAGCAGCCGGATATTACAGGGGGAAGCTTTCTTT.